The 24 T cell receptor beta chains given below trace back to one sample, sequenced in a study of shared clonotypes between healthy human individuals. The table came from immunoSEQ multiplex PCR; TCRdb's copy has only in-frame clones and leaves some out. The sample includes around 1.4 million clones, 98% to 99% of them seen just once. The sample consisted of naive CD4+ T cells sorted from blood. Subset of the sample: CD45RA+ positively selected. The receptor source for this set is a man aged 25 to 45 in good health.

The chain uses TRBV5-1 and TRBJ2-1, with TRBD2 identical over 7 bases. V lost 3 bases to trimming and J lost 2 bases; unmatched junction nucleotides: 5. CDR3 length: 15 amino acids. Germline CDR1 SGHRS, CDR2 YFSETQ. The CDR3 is CASSSGTTAYNEQFF. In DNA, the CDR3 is TGCGCCAGCAGCTCCGGGACTACCGCCTACAATGAGCAGTTCTTC. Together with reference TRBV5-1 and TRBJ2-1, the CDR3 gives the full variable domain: KAGVTQTPRYLIKTRGQQVTLSCSPISGHRSVSWYQQTPGQGLQFLFEYFSETQRNKGNFPGRFSGRQFSNSRSEMNVSTLELGDSALYLCASSSGTTAYNEQFFGPGTRLTVL.

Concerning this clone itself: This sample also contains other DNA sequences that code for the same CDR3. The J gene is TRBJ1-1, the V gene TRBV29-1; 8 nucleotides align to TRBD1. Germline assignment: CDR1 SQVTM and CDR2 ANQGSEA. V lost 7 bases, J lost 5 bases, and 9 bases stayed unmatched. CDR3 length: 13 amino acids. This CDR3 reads CSGATGVGTEAFF. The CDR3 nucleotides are TGCAGCGGGGCGACAGGGGTGGGTACTGAAGCTTTCTTT.

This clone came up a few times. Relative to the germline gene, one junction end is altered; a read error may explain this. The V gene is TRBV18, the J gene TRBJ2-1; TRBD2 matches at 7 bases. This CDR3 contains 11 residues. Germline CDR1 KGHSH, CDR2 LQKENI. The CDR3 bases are TGTGCCAGCTCACCCCGGGACTACAAGGTCTTC. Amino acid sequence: CASSPRDYKVF.

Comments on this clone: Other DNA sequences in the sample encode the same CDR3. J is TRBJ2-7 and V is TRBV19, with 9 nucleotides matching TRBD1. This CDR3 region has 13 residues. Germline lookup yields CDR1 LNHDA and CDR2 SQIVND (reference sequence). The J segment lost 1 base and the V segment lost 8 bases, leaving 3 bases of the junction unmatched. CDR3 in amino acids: CASGTGSSYEQYF. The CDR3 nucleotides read TGTGCCAGTGGGACAGGGTCATCCTACGAGCAGTACTTC.

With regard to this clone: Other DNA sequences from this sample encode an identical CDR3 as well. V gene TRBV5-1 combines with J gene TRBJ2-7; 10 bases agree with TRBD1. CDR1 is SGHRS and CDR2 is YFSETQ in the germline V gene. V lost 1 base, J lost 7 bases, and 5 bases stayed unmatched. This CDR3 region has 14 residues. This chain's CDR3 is CASSLPGQGYEQYF. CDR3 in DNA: TGCGCCAGCAGCTTGCCGGGACAGGGGTATGAGCAGTACTTC.

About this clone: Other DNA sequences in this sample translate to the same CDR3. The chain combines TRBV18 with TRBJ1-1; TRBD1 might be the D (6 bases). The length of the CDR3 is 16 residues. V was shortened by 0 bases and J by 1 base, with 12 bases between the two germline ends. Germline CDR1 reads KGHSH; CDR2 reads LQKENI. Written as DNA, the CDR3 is TGTGCCAGCTCACCACCGCGAGGGGGGAGGAACACTGAAGCTTTCTTT. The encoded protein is CASSPPRGGRNTEAFF. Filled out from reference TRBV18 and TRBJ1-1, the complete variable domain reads NAGVMQNPRHLVRRRGQEARLRCSPMKGHSHVYWYRQLPEEGLKFMVYLQKENIIDESGMPKERFSAEFPKEGPSILRIQQVVRGDSAAYFCASSPPRGGRNTEAFFGQGTRLTVV.

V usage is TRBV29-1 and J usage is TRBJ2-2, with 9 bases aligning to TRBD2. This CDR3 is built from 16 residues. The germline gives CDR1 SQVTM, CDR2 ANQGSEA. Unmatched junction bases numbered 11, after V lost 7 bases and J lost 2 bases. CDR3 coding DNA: TGCAGCGCCCGAACCCTTAGCGGGAGCAACACCGGGGAGCTGTTTTTT. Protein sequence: CSARTLSGSNTGELFF.

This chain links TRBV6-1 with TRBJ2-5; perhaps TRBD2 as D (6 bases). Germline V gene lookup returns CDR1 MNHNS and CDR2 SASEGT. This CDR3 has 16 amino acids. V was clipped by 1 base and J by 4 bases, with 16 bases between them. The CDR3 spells CASSEGGAGWGETQYF. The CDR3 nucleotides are TGTGCCAGCAGTGAAGGTGGTGCGGGATGGGGAGAGACCCAGTACTTC.

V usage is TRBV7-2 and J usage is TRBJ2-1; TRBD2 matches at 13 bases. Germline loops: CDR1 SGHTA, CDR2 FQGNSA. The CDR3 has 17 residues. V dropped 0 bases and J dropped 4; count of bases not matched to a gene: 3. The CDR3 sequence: CASSLAEGLAGYNEQFF. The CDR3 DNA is TGTGCCAGCAGCTTAGCTGAGGGACTAGCGGGGTACAATGAGCAGTTCTTC. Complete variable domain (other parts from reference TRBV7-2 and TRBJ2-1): GAGVSQSPSNKVTEKGKDVELRCDPISGHTALYWYRQSLGQGLEFLIYFQGNSAPDKSGLPSDRFSAERTGGSVSTLTIQRTQQEDSAVYLCASSLAEGLAGYNEQFFGPGTRLTVL.

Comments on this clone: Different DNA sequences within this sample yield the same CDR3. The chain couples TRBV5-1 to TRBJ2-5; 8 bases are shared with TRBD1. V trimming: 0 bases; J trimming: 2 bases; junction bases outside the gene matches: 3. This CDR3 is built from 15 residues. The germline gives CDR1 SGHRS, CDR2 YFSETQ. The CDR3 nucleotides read TGCGCCAGCAGCTTGGCCGGGACAGGTCAAGAGACCCAGTACTTC. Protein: CASSLAGTGQETQYF. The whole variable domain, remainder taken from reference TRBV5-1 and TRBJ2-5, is KAGVTQTPRYLIKTRGQQVTLSCSPISGHRSVSWYQQTPGQGLQFLFEYFSETQRNKGNFPGRFSGRQFSNSRSEMNVSTLELGDSALYLCASSLAGTGQETQYFGPGTRLLVL.

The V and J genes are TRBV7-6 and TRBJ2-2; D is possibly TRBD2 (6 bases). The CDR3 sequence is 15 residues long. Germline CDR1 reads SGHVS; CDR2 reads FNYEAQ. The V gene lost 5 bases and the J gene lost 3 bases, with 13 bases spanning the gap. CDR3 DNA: TGTGCCAGCAGCAGAGCGACTAGTTACACCGGGGAGCTGTTTTTT. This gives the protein CASSRATSYTGELFF.

CDR3 region: CASSLVFNREQFF. The DNA of the CDR3 is TGCGCCAGCAGCTTGGTTTTCAATCGGGAGCAGTTCTTC. V is TRBV5-1 and J is TRBJ2-1; no definite D call. V was shortened by 0 bases and J by 10 bases, with 11 bases between the two germline ends. This CDR3 contains 13 residues. Per the germline V gene, CDR1 is SGHRS and CDR2 is YFSETQ.

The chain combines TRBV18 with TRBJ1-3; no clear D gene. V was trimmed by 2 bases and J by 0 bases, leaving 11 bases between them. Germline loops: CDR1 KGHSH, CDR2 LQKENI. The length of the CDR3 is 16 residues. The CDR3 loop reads CASSPRELYSGNTIYF. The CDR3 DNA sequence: TGTGCCAGCTCACCAAGGGAGCTTTACTCTGGAAACACCATATATTTT.

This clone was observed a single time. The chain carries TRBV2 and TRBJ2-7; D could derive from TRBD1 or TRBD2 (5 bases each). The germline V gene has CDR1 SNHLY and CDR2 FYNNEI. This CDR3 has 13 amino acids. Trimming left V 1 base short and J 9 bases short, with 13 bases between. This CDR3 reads CASSEGDRSGQYF. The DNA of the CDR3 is TGTGCCAGCAGTGAAGGGGACCGATCAGGGCAGTACTTC. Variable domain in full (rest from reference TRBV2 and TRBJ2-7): EPEVTQTPSHQVTQMGQEVILRCVPISNHLYFYWYRQILGQKVEFLVSFYNNEISEKSEIFDDQFSVERPDGSNFTLKIRSTKLEDSAMYFCASSEGDRSGQYFGPGTRLTVT.

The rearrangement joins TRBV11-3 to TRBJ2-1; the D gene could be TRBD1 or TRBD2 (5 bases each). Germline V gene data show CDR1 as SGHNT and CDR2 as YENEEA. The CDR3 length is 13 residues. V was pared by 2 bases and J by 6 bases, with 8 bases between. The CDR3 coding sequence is TGTGCCAGCAGCTTATCCGGGACCAATGAGCAGTTCTTC. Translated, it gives CASSLSGTNEQFF.

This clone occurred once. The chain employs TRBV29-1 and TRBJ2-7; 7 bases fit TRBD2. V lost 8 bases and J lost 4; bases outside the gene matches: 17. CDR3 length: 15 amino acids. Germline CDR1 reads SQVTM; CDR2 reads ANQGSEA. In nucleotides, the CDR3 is TGCAGCCACACCGTCGGGGGAGGGCCTATATACGAGCAGTACTTC. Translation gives CSHTVGGGPIYEQYF.

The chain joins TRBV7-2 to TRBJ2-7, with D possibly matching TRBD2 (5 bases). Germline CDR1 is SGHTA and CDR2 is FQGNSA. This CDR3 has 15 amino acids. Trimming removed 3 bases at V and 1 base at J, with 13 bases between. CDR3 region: CASSFGSGMSYEQYF. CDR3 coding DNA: TGTGCCAGCAGCTTCGGTTCCGGGATGTCCTACGAGCAGTACTTC.

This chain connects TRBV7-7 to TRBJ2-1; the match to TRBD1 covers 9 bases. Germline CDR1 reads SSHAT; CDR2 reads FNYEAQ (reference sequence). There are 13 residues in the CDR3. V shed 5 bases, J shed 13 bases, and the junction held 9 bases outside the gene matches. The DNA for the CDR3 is TGTGCCAGCAGCCCTGGACAGGGGAGAGCTCAGTTCTTC. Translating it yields CASSPGQGRAQFF.

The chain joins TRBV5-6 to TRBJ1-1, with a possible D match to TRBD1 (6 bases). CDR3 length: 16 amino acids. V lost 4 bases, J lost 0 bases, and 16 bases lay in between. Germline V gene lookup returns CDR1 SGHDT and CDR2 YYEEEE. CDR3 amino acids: CASSPPWGQLNTEAFF. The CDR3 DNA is TGTGCCAGCAGCCCCCCGTGGGGGCAACTGAACACTGAAGCTTTCTTT.

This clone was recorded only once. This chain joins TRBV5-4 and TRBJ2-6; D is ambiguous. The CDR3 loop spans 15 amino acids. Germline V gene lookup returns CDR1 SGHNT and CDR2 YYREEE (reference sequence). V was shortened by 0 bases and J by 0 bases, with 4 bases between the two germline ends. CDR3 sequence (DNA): TGTGCCAGCAGCTTGGGTATCTCTGGGGCCAACGTCCTGACTTTC. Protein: CASSLGISGANVLTF.

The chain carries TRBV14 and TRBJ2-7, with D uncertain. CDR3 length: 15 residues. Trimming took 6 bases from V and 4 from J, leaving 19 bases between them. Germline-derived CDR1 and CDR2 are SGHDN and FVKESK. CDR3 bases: TGTGCCAGCAGTCCACGGGTGCCTCGCGTATACGAGCAGTACTTC. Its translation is CASSPRVPRVYEQYF.

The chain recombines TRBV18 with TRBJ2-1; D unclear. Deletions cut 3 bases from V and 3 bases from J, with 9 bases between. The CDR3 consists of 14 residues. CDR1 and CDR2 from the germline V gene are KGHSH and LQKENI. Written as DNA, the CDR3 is TGTGCCAGCTCACCCGAGACTTACTACAATGAGCAGTTCTTC. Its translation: CASSPETYYNEQFF.

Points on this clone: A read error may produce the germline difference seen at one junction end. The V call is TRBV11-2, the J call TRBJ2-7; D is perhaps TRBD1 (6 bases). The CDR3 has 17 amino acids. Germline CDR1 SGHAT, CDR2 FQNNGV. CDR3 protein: CASSIEEGGGRGYEQYF. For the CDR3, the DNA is TGTGCCAGCAGCATAGAGGAAGGGGGTGGCAGGGGCTACGAGCAGTACTTC.

CDR3 sequence: CASSLSTGVEAFF. CDR3 DNA sequence: TGTGCCAGCAGCTTATCGACAGGGGTTGAAGCTTTCTTT. The V and J genes are TRBV7-2 and TRBJ1-1, with TRBD1 matching over 8 bases. Germline trimming cut 2 bases from V and 7 bases from J; bases unmatched to any gene: 3. CDR1 and CDR2 (germline): SGHTA, FQGNSA. The CDR3 covers 13 residues.